Each of the 11 T cell receptor beta chains below was sequenced from the same sample in a study of CD8 T cells in ankylosing spondylitis (dated by TCRdb to the late 2010s). The library was generated by 5' RACE. The listed sequencing device is Illumina HiSeq 2500. Through fastp at Q25 and MiXCR, TCRdb rebuilt clones from the public reads, retaining in-frame beta chains. Rows are combined by CDR3 protein, so each entry shows the most common genes and DNA. The sample table holds some 270,000 distinct CDR3 sequences, of which over 15% were seen once. The top ten clonotypes cover over 25% of the sample. Source material: blood, either unsorted or a sorted T cell fraction (not recorded which). All receptors come from a male donor with ankylosing spondylitis or in good health (not recorded which).

The V and J genes are TRBV19 and TRBJ2-7, with 12 nucleotides matching TRBD2. V gave up 3 bases and J gave up 0 bases; unmatched junction bases: 9. This CDR3 spans 18 amino acids. Germline CDR1 and CDR2: LNHDA and SQIVND (reference sequence). The CDR3 DNA sequence: TGTGCCAGTAGTATGGGTCTAGCGGGAGGGCCTTTCTCCTACGAGCAGTACTTC. Protein sequence: CASSMGLAGGPFSYEQYF.

In this sample, this clonotype turned up many times. The rearrangement joins TRBV5-1 to TRBJ2-7; TRBD2 is a possible D gene (5 bases). Per germline, CDR1 SGHRS and CDR2 YFSETQ. The CDR3 is made up of 14 amino acids. V lost 4 bases and J lost 4, with 15 bases in between. The CDR3 protein is CASSTVRTGYEQYF. The CDR3 region has the DNA TGCGCCAGCAGCACGGTAAGAACGGGATACGAGCAGTACTTC.

The table lists this clonotype with a count of one. The chain is built from TRBV7-9 and TRBJ2-1; TRBD2 agrees at 11 bases. Germline V gives CDR1 SEHNR, CDR2 FQNEAQ (reference sequence). This CDR3 has 15 residues. V lost 5 bases to trimming and J lost 6 bases; unmatched junction nucleotides: 6. The CDR3 reads CASSKLAGVSNEQFF. The CDR3 DNA sequence: TGTGCCAGCAGCAAACTAGCGGGAGTATCCAATGAGCAGTTCTTC.

The V gene is TRBV12-3 or TRBV12-4, the J gene TRBJ2-2, with TRBD2 matching 8 bases. J was trimmed by 1 base and V by 6 bases; bases with no gene match: 4. CDR3 length: 15 amino acids. The CDR3, as DNA: TGTGCCAGCAGCTGGACTAGCCAGAACACCGGGGAGCTGTTTTTT. This codes for CASSWTSQNTGELFF.

There are a few counts of this clonotype. The V call is TRBV7-3, the J call TRBJ2-1; D is perhaps TRBD2 (6 bases). Trimming took 6 bases from V and 8 from J, leaving 14 bases between them. The germline gives CDR1 SGHTA, CDR2 FQGTGA. This CDR3 has 13 amino acids. Written as DNA, the CDR3 is TGTGCCAGCAGGTATACTAGCTTCGATGAGCAGTTCTTC. It yields the protein CASRYTSFDEQFF.

V and J are TRBV29-1 and TRBJ2-5; D is unclear. The germline gives CDR1 SQVTM, CDR2 ANQGSEA. This CDR3 is 13 amino acids long. V shed 1 base and J shed 0 bases, with 6 bases lying between them. Here the CDR3 reads CSVEAVYQETQYF. Written as DNA, the CDR3 is TGCAGCGTTGAAGCAGTGTACCAAGAGACCCAGTACTTC.

This chain links TRBV9 with TRBJ2-7, with D unclear. The CDR3 has 14 residues. The germline CDR1 and CDR2 sequences are SGDLS and YYNGEE. Between the trimmed V and J ends, which lost 3 bases and 1 base, there was a span of 11 bases. The CDR3 DNA reads as TGTGCCAGCAGCGCCCCGGACGGGTCCTACGAGCAGTACTTC. Its protein product is CASSAPDGSYEQYF.

This clonotype was found many times. The rearrangement links TRBV12-3 or TRBV12-4 to TRBJ2-7, with TRBD2 matching 9 bases. V shed 6 bases and J 5 bases; nucleotides not matched to a gene: 5. The CDR3 sequence is 13 residues long. The CDR3 nucleotides are TGTGCCAGCAGGGGAATAGCGGGAGACGAGCAGTACTTC. The encoded protein is CASRGIAGDEQYF.

This rearrangement joins TRBV7-8 to TRBJ2-1; D is perhaps TRBD1 or TRBD2 (6 bases each). CDR1 SGHVS and CDR2 FQNEAQ come from the germline V gene. V gave up 7 bases and J gave up 7 bases, with 26 bases separating them. This CDR3 has 17 residues. The CDR3 protein is CASTLHLGTGARNEQFF. In DNA form, the CDR3 reads TGTGCCAGCACCCTTCACCTGGGAACGGGGGCGCGGAATGAGCAGTTCTTC. Together with reference TRBV7-8 and TRBJ2-1, the CDR3 gives the full variable domain: GAGVSQSPRYKVAKRGQDVALRCDPISGHVSLFWYQQALGQGPEFLTYFQNEAQLDKSGLPSDRFFAERPEGSVSTLKIQRTQQEDSAVYLCASTLHLGTGARNEQFFGPGTRLTVL.

This clonotype was counted ten times or more. This chain joins TRBV4-1 and TRBJ2-2, with D possibly being TRBD2 (5 bases). CDR3 size: 15 residues. CDR1 MGHRA and CDR2 YSYEKL come from the germline V gene. The V and J ends lost 2 bases and 5 bases respectively, with 12 bases between them. CDR3 DNA sequence: TGCGCCAGCAGCCAAAGAAAACTAGGGACCGGGGAGCTGTTTTTT. Its protein is CASSQRKLGTGELFF.

The rearrangement links TRBV7-6 to TRBJ2-1; D possibly corresponds to TRBD2 (5 bases). Germline CDR1 is SGHVS and CDR2 is FNYEAQ. With 3 bases removed from V and 1 base from J, the gap between germline ends came to 10 bases. The CDR3 is 15 amino acids. The CDR3 bases are TGTGCCAGCAGCTTCACTAGTCCTTCCTACAATGAGCAGTTCTTC. Its protein is CASSFTSPSYNEQFF.